A selection of T cell receptor beta chains follows, all from one sample in a study of CD8 T cells in ankylosing spondylitis. TCRdb reprocessed the 5' RACE reads via MiXCR and lists one record per CDR3 protein. The sample shows fewer than 450,000 distinct CDR3 sequences, roughly 15% of them seen only once. Sequencing was carried out using blood, either unsorted or a sorted T cell fraction (not recorded which). These receptors were collected from a male donor with ankylosing spondylitis. Each CDR3 is given with its conserved first and last residue. A D gene is named only where the DNA matches it firmly. Only part of the rows carry a size: once, few, many, or a class if the clone is expanded.

>-|TRBD2|TRBV6-1|TRBJ2-1
CASSGATSGNDEQFF
TGTGCCAGCAGTGGGGCGACTAGCGGGAATGATGAGCAGTTCTTC
>-|TRBD1|TRBV5-6|TRBJ2-7
CASSLVGQAAYEQYF
TGTGCCAGCAGCTTGGTGGGACAGGCTGCCTACGAGCAGTACTTC
>-|-|TRBV7-2|TRBJ2-7
CASGKPTGGHEQYF
TGTGCCAGCGGAAAGCCAACGGGGGGCCACGAGCAGTACTTC
>-|TRBD1|TRBV30|TRBJ2-4
CACTPGGRVKNIQYF
TGTGCCTGCACACCAGGGGGCCGGGTCAAAAACATTCAGTACTTC
>few|-|TRBV15|TRBJ2-5
CATSRNGVGQGQETQYF
TGTGCCACCAGCAGAAACGGCGTTGGACAAGGACAAGAGACCCAGTACTTC
>-|TRBD2|TRBV5-1|TRBJ2-7
CASSAGTSGSFEQYF
TGCGCCAGCAGCGCCGGGACTAGCGGGAGTTTTGAGCAGTACTTC
>few|TRBD1|TRBV6-5|TRBJ1-1
CASSYRTGGSEAFF
TGTGCCAGCAGTTACCGGACAGGGGGTTCCGAAGCTTTCTTT
>-|TRBD1|TRBV11-2|TRBJ1-3
CASSSPTTGTGWNTIYF
TGTGCCAGCAGCTCCCCTACCACCGGGACAGGTTGGAACACCATATATTTT
>-|-|TRBV20-1|TRBJ2-5
CSARKTETQYF
TGCAGTGCTAGAAAGACGGAGACCCAGTACTTC
>few|-|TRBV7-6|TRBJ2-7
CASSLGKSPYEQYF
TGTGCCAGCAGCTTAGGAAAGTCCCCCTACGAGCAGTACTTC
>-|-|TRBV28|TRBJ2-1
CASSLPSPGPDEQFF
TGTGCCAGCAGTTTACCCTCCCCGGGTCCCGATGAGCAGTTCTTC
>-|TRBD1|TRBV6-1|TRBJ1-1
CASNQDRANTEAFF
TGTGCCAGCAATCAGGACAGGGCGAACACTGAAGCTTTCTTT
>many|TRBD2|TRBV29-1|TRBJ2-3
CSGGTSGADTQYF
TGCAGCGGCGGGACTAGTGGCGCAGATACGCAGTATTTT
>few|TRBD1|TRBV20-1|TRBJ1-5
CSAHRQGAYQPQHF
TGCAGTGCTCATCGACAGGGGGCGTATCAGCCCCAGCATTTT
>few|-|TRBV12-3/TRBV12-4|TRBJ2-1
CASLLPGPNDEQFF
TGTGCCAGCCTCCTCCCCGGGCCTAACGATGAGCAGTTCTTC
>once|TRBD1|TRBV10-3|TRBJ1-6
CAIAGGDSPLHF
TGTGCCATTGCAGGGGGAGATTCACCCCTCCACTTT
>few|TRBD1|TRBV11-2|TRBJ2-5
CASSSGQGGAKTQYF
TGTGCCAGCAGCTCAGGACAGGGGGGAGCGAAGACCCAGTACTTC